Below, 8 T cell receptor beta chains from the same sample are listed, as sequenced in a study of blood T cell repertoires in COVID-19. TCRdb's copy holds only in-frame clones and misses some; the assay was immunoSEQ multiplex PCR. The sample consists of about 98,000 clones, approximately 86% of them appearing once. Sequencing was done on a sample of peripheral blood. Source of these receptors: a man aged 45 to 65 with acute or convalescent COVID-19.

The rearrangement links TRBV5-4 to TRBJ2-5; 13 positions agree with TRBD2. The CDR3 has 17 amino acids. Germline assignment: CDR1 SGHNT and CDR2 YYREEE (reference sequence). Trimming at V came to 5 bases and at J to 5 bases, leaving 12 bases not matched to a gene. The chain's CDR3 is CASSIHPGLAGTETQYF. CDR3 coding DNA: TGTGCCAGCAGTATACATCCGGGACTAGCGGGAACCGAGACCCAGTACTTC.

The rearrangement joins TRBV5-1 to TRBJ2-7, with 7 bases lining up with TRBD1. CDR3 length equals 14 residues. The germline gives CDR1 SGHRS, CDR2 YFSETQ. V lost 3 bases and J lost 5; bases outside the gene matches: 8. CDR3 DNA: TGCGCCAGCAGCTCCGGTCGACAGGGCCACGAGCAGTACTTC. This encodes CASSSGRQGHEQYF.

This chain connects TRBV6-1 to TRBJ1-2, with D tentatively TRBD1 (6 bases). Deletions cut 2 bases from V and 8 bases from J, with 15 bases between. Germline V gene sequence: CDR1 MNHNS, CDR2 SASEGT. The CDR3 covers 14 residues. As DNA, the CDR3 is TGTGCCAGCAGTGAACGATTGGGGGGGCGAGGCTACACCTTC. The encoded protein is CASSERLGGRGYTF.

The CDR3 DNA follows: TGTGCCAGCAGCTTAGATCCTAGCGGGGCCTACGAGCAGTACTTC. Translated, it gives CASSLDPSGAYEQYF. The chain has TRBV11-3 and TRBJ2-7; TRBD2 matches 9 bases. Germline V lookup: CDR1 SGHNT, CDR2 YENEEA. The CDR3 is 15 residues long. Unmatched junction bases numbered 2, after V lost 0 bases and J lost 2 bases.

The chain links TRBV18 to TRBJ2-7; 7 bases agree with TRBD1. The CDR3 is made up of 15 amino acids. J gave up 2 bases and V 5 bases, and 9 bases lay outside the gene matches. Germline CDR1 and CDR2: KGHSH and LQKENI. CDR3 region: CASSSGDRPTYEQYF. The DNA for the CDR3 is TGTGCCAGCTCATCCGGGGACAGACCTACCTACGAGCAGTACTTC.

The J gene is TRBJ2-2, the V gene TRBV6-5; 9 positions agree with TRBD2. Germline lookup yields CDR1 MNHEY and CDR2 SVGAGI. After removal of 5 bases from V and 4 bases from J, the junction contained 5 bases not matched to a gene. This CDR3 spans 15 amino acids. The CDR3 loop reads CASSPSGIVTGELFF. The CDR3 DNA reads TGTGCCAGCAGTCCTAGCGGGATTGTCACCGGGGAGCTGTTTTTT.

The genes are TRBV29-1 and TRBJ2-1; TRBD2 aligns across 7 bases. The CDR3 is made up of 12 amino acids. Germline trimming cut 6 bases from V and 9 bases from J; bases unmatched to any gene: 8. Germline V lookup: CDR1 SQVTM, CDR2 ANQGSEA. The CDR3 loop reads CSVGDYSIEQFF. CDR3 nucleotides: TGCAGCGTGGGGGACTATAGTATTGAGCAGTTCTTC.

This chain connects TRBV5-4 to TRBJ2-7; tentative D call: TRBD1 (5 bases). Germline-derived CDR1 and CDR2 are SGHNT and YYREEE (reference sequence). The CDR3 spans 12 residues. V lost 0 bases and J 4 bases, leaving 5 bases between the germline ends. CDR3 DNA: TGTGCCAGCAGCTTGGAGGGGTACGAGCAGTACTTC. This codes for CASSLEGYEQYF.